This paragraph covers one TCR beta chain sequence. Its matching antigen is unknown. This record belongs to a study of human T cells and chemical hapten exposure. Study-wide results and caveats: Donor immune responses may differ from healthy people's, since all donors had alopecia. Positive correlation was observed between PT1 expanded TCR counts and patch test score.

Time point of the sample: patch test 3, about 24 weeks after DPC sensitization. Stated treatment: therapeutic diphenylcyclopropenone sensitization with weekly scalp DPC. It was unfractionated whole blood from which total RNA was extracted. TCRdb itself ran the RACE reads through MiXCR, one entry per CDR3 protein. Here the sample spans over 30,000 distinct CDR3 sequences, more than 9% being singletons. The CDR3 has 14 amino acids. V shed 3 bases and J shed 2 bases, with 7 bases lying between them. Germline V gives CDR1 MDHEN, CDR2 SYDVKM. Source: whole blood, taken in connection with sensitization to the hapten diphenylcyclopropenone (DPC). V usage is TRBV28 and J usage is TRBJ1-4; D gene unclear. The clonotype was recovered from a man aged 50-60 years with alopecia areata. Some clones in this sample may be carry-over from other donors' samples. The DNA of the CDR3 is TGTGCCAGCAGTTTGTGGCAGACTAATGAAAAACTGTTTTTT. Protein sequence: CASSLWQTNEKLFF.